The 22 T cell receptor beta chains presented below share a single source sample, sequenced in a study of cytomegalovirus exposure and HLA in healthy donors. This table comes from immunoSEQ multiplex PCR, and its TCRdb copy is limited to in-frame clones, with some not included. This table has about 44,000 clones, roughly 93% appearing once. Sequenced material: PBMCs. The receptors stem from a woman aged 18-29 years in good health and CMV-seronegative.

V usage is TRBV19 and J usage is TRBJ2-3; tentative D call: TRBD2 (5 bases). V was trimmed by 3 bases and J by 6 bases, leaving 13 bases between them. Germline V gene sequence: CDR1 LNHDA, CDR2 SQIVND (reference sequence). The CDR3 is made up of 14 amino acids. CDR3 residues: CASSMKAVIDTQYF. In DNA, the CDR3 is TGTGCCAGTAGTATGAAAGCGGTTATTGATACGCAGTATTTT.

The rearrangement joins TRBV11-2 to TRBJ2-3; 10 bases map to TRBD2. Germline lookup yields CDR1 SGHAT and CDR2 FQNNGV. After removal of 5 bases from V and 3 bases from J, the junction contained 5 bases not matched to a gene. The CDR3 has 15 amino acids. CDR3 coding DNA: TGTGCCAGCAGCCCTTCTAGCGGGGGTACAGATACGCAGTATTTT. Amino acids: CASSPSSGGTDTQYF. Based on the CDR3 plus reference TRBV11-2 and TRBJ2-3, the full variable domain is EAGVAQSPRYKIIEKRQSVAFWCNPISGHATLYWYQQILGQGPKLLIQFQNNGVVDDSQLPKDRFSAERLKGVDSTLKIQPAKLEDSAVYLCASSPSSGGTDTQYFGPGTRLTVL.

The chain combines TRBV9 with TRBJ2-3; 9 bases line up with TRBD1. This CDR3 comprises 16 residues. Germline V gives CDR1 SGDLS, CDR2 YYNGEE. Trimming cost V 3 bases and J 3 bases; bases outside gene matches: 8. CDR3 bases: TGTGCCAGCAGCGCGGGGACAGGGAAAGGGACAGATACGCAGTATTTT. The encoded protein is CASSAGTGKGTDTQYF.

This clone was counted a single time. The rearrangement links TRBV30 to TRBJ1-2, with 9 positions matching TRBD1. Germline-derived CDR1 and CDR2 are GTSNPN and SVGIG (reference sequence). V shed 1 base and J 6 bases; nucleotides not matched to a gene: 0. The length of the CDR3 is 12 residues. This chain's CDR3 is CAWSGDRDGYTF. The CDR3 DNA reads TGTGCCTGGAGTGGGGACAGGGATGGCTACACCTTC.

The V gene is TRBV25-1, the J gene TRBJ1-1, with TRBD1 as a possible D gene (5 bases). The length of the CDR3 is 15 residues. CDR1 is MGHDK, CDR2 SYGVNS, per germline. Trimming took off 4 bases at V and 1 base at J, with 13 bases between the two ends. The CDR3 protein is CASSGRTGQNTEAFF. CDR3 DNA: TGTGCCAGCAGTGGAAGAACAGGACAGAACACTGAAGCTTTCTTT.

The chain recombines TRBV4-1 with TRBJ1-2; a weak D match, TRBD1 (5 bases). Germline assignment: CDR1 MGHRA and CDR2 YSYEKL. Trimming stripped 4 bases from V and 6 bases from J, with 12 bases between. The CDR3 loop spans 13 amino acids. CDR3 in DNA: TGCGCCAGCAGCCCCCTGGGAGGGGATGGCTACACCTTC. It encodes CASSPLGGDGYTF.

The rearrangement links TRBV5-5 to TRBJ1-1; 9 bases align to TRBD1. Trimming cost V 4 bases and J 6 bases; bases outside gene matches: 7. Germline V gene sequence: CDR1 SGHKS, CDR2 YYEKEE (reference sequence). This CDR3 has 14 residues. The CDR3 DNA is TGTGCCAGCAGCGCCACGGACAGGGGAGCTGAAGCTTTCTTT. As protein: CASSATDRGAEAFF.

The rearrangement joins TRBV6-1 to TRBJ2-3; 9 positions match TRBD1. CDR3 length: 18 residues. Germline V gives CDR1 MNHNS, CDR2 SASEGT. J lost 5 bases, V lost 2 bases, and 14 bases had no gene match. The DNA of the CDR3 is TGTGCCAGCAGTGAATTTATCGGGACAGGGTCATCCTTAGATACGCAGTATTTT. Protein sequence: CASSEFIGTGSSLDTQYF.

CDR3 coding DNA: TGTGCCAGCAGCCGCACGGACAGGGATTTTACTGAAGCTTTCTTT. This encodes CASSRTDRDFTEAFF. J is TRBJ1-1 and V is TRBV7-6, with 8 positions matching TRBD1. The CDR3 is 15 residues long. The V gene end was trimmed by 5 bases and the J gene end by 5 bases; junction bases not matched to a gene: 10. CDR1 and CDR2 (germline): SGHVS, FNYEAQ.

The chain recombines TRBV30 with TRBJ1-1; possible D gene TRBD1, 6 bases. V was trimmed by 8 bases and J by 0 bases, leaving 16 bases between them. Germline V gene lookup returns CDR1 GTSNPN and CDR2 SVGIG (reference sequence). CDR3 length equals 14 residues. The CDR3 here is CAGKGGVVNTEAFF. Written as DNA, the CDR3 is TGTGCCGGGAAAGGGGGAGTTGTGAACACTGAAGCTTTCTTT.

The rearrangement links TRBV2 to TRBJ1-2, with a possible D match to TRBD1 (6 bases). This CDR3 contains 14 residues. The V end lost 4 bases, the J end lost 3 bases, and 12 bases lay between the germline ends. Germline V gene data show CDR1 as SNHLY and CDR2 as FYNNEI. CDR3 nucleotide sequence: TGTGCCAGCAGTGGGGTGACAGGAGACTATGGCTACACCTTC. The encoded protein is CASSGVTGDYGYTF.

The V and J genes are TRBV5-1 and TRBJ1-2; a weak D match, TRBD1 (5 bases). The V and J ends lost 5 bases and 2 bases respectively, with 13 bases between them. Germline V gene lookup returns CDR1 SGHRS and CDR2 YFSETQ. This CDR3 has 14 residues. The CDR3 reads CASSLTVLNYGYTF. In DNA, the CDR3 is TGCGCCAGCAGTTTGACAGTTTTAAACTATGGCTACACCTTC.

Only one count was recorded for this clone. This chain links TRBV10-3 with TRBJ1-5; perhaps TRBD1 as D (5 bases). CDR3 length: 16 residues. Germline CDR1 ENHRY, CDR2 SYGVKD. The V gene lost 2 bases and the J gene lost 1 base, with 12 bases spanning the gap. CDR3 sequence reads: CAISEVQGSSNQPQHF. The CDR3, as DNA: TGTGCCATCAGTGAGGTGCAGGGATCGAGCAATCAGCCCCAGCATTTT.

This chain's CDR3 is CASSLDLRAFF. The CDR3 region has the DNA TGTGCCAGCAGCTTAGACTTACGTGCTTTCTTT. This chain uses TRBV7-9 with TRBJ1-1, with no clear D. The germline V gene has CDR1 SEHNR and CDR2 FQNEAQ (reference sequence). The CDR3 contains 11 residues. Trimming shortened V by 1 base and J by 11 bases, and 8 bases separated the two germline ends.

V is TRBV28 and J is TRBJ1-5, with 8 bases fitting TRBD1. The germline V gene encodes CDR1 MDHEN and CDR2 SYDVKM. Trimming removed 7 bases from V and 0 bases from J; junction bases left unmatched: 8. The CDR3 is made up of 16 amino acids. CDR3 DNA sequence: TGTGCCAGCACCCGCCGGACAGGGCTTAGCAATCAGCCCCAGCATTTT. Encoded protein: CASTRRTGLSNQPQHF.

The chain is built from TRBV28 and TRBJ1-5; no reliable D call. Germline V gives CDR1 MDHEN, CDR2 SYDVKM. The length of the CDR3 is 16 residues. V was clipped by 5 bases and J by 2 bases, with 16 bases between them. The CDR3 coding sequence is TGTGCCAGCAGTGCGTTAGTGCTTCAGGGCAATCAGCCCCAGCATTTT. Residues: CASSALVLQGNQPQHF.

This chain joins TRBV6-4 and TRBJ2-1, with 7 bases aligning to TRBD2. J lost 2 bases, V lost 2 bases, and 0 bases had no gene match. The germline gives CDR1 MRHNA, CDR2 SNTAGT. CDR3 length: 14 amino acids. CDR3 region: CASSDGGAYNEQFF. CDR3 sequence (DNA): TGTGCCAGCAGTGACGGGGGGGCCTACAATGAGCAGTTCTTC.

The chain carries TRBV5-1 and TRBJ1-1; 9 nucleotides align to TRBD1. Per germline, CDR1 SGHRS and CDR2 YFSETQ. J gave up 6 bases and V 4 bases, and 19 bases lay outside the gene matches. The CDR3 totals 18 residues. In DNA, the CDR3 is TGCGCCAGCAGCGTAAATCCGGGACAGGGAGCCACGGGAGCTGAAGCTTTCTTT. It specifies CASSVNPGQGATGAEAFF.

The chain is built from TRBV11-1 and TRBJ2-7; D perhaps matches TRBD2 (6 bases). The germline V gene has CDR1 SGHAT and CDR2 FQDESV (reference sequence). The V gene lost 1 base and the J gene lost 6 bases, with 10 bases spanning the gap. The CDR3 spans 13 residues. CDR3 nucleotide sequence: TGTGCCAGCAGCTTAGGGCAAGCGGGCGAGCAGTACTTC. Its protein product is CASSLGQAGEQYF.

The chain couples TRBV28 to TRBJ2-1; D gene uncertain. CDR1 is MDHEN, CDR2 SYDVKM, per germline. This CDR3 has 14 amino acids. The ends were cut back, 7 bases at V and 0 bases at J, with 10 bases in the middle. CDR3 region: CASKSETSYNEQFF. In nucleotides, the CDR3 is TGTGCCAGCAAAAGCGAGACCTCCTACAATGAGCAGTTCTTC.

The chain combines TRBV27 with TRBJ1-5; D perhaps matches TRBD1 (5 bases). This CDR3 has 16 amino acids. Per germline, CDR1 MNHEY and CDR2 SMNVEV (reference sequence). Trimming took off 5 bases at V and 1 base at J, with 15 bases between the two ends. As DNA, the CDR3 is TGTGCCAGCAGTCTGGGCACGGGACTGAGCAATCAGCCCCAGCATTTT. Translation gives CASSLGTGLSNQPQHF.

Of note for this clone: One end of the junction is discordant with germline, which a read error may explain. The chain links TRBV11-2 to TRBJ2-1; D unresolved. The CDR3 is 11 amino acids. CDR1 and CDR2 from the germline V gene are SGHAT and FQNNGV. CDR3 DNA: TGTGCCAGCAGCTCCTCCAATGAGCAGTTCTTC. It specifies CASSSSNEQFF. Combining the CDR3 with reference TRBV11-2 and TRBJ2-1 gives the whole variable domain EAGVAQSPRYKIIEKRQSVAFWCNPISGHATLYWYQQILGQGPKLLIQFQNNGVVDDSQLPKDRFSAERLKGVDSTLKIQPAKLEDSAVYLCASSSSNEQFFGPGTRLTVL.